The clone carrying this TCR beta chain has more than one count but fewer than ten. Its matching antigen is unknown. TCR beta libraries were prepared from cDNA with unique molecular identifiers. TCRdb reanalysed the PCR reads using MiXCR and keeps one entry per CDR3 protein. The table has 450,000 to 650,000 distinct CDR3 sequences, roughly 45% seen once. This CDR3 has 15 residues. V lost 2 bases to trimming and J lost 4 bases; unmatched junction nucleotides: 5. The sample belongs to a study of post-analysis software for immune sequencing data. Study findings and constraints: TRBV segments more frequent in patients than in controls numbered several and included TRBV5-6, TRBV5-1 and TRBV20-1.

The sequenced sample consisted of blood. The TCR sequence derives from a girl aged 5 to 17 with multiple sclerosis. The chain uses TRBV12-3 or TRBV12-4 and TRBJ2-3; 8 nucleotides align to TRBD2. The DNA of the CDR3 is TGTGCCAGCAGTTTACCTAGCGGGTATGCAGATACGCAGTATTTT. Translated: CASSLPSGYADTQYF.